This T cell receptor (beta chain) originates from a study of CD8+CD57+ T cells in acquired aplastic anemia. The TCR beta profiling, which covered VDJ combination and CDR3 sequence, was carried out using genomic DNA as the template. In TCRdb, the reads were re-called with MiXCR into one record per CDR3 protein. The table records 250,000 to 350,000 distinct CDR3 sequences, 45% to 65% of them present only once. To note about this clonotype: The antigen is undetermined.

Whole-study findings and limits: Patients were compared with controls for CD8+ Simpson's diversity, and no significant difference emerged. About 28 sequences, all CD8+ CDR3, were shared between patients and controls.

Germline V lookup: CDR1 SNHLY, CDR2 FYNNEI. The V segment lost 6 bases and the J segment 3 bases; nucleotides outside the gene matches: 7. This CDR3 is 15 amino acids long. This rearrangement joins TRBV2 to TRBJ1-5; 8 bases agree with TRBD1. Sequencing used sorted CD4+, CD8+, or CD8+CD57+ T cells (not recorded which) from PBMCs. The TCR was taken from a human donor with severe aplastic anemia or a healthy control (not recorded which). CDR3 nucleotides: TGTGCCAGCAGCAGGGGGCCGGACTCCAATCAGCCCCAGCATTTT. Encoded protein: CASSRGPDSNQPQHF.